These 5 T cell receptor beta chains came from one sample sequenced in a study of Ad26.COV2.S vaccination and SARS-CoV-2 variants. Treatment here: roughly 19 received Ad26.COV2.S at low or high dose, single or two shots; five or six received placebo; per-sample allocation not given. Day 63 after the first injection of vaccine or placebo was the sampling time. Only in-frame clones appear in the TCRdb table, and some are missing; sequencing was by immunoSEQ multiplex PCR. The sample consists of some 290,000 clones, 85% of them appearing once. This material consisted of peripheral blood, taken in a trial of Ad26.COV2.S vaccine versus placebo. The receptors were sampled from a person between 18 and 65 years old who received the Ad26.COV2.S COVID-19 vaccine or a placebo.

This clone was picked up one time. The V call is TRBV19, the J call TRBJ2-7; perhaps TRBD1 as D (6 bases). The V end lost 2 bases, the J end lost 2 bases, and 16 bases lay between the germline ends. This CDR3 is built from 16 residues. Germline CDR1 and CDR2: LNHDA and SQIVND (reference sequence). In DNA, the CDR3 is TGTGCCAGTAGTATATCGACAGGAGGTTCGGCCTACGAGCAGTACTTC. It specifies CASSISTGGSAYEQYF.

CDR3 sequence reads: CASSRTGGYNEQFF. For the CDR3, the DNA is TGTGCCAGCAGTAGGACAGGGGGGTACAATGAGCAGTTCTTC. This rearrangement joins TRBV27 to TRBJ2-1; 10 bases are a match to TRBD1. J lost 4 bases, V lost 5 bases, and 2 bases had no gene match. Germline CDR1 and CDR2: MNHEY and SMNVEV (reference sequence). The CDR3 has 14 residues.

The genes are TRBV28 and TRBJ2-1; TRBD1 aligns across 9 bases. V lost 1 base, J lost 6 bases, and 7 bases stayed unmatched. The V gene's germline CDR1 is MDHEN and CDR2 SYDVKM. This CDR3 has 16 residues. In nucleotides, the CDR3 is TGTGCCAGCAGTTTATCTGCGGGGACAGGGCCCAATGAGCAGTTCTTC. Residues: CASSLSAGTGPNEQFF.

The V call is TRBV19, the J call TRBJ1-5; D is possibly TRBD1 (6 bases). From germline, CDR1 is LNHDA and CDR2 SQIVND (reference sequence). This CDR3 has 15 amino acids. Trimming stripped 6 bases from V and 1 base from J, with 13 bases between. The CDR3 DNA sequence: TGTGCCAGTAGAGTACAGGGTAAGAGCAATCAGCCCCAGCATTTT. Translation: CASRVQGKSNQPQHF. Looking up the rest from reference TRBV19 and TRBJ1-5 gives the full variable domain: DGGITQSPKYLFRKEGQNVTLSCEQNLNHDAMYWYRQDPGQGLRLIYYSQIVNDFQKGDIAEGYSVSREKKESFPLTVTSAQKNPTAFYLCASRVQGKSNQPQHFGDGTRLSIL.

The chain joins TRBV14 to TRBJ1-6; D ambiguous. CDR1 SGHDN and CDR2 FVKESK come from the germline V gene. CDR3 length equals 13 residues. V dropped 1 base and J dropped 8 bases, with 6 bases sitting between them. This chain's CDR3 is CASSQVSHSPLHF. CDR3 coding DNA: TGTGCCAGCAGCCAAGTCTCGCATTCACCCCTCCACTTT.